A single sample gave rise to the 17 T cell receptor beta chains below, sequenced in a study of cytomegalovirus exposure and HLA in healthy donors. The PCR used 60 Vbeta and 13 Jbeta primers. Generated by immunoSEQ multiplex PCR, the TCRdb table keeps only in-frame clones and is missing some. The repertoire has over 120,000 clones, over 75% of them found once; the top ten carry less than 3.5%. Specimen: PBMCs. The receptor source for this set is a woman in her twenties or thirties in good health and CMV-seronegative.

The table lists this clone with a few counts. As DNA, the CDR3 is TGTGCCAGCAGAGGGGACAGGGTCGAGGGGTCTAACTATGGCTACACCTTC. Protein: CASRGDRVEGSNYGYTF. The chain combines TRBV2 with TRBJ1-2; 9 bases align to TRBD1. The CDR3 length is 17 residues. CDR1 is SNHLY and CDR2 is FYNNEI in the germline V gene. Trimming took 6 bases from V and 0 from J; bases not matched to a gene: 11.

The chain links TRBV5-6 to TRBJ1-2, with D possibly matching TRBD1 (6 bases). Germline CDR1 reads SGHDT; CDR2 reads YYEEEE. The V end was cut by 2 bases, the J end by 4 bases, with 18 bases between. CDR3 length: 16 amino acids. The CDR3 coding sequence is TGTGCCAGCAGCTTACAGACAGGTTTTGTGTCCTATGGCTACACCTTC. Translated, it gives CASSLQTGFVSYGYTF. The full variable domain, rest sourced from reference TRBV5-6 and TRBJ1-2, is DAGVTQSPTHLIKTRGQQVTLRCSPKSGHDTVSWYQQALGQGPQFIFQYYEEEERQRGNFPDRFSGHQFPNYSSELNVNALLLGDSALYLCASSLQTGFVSYGYTFGSGTRLTVV.

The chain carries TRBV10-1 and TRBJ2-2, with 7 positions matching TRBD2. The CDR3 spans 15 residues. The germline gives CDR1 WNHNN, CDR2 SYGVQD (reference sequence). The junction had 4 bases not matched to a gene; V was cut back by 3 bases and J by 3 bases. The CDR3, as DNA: TGCGCCAGCAGTGAAGAACGGGGGGACACCGGGGAGCTGTTTTTT. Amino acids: CASSEERGDTGELFF.

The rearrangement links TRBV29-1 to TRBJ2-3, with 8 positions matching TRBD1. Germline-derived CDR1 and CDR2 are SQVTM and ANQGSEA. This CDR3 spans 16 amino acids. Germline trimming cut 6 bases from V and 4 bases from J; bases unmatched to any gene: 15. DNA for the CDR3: TGCAGCGTCTCCACCGGGACAGGAGAGACCGCAGATACGCAGTATTTT. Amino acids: CSVSTGTGETADTQYF.

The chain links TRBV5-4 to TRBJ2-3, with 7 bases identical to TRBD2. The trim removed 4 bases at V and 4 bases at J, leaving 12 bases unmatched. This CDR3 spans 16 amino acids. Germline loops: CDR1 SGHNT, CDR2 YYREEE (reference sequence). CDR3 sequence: CASSRRVAGDADTQYF. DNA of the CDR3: TGTGCCAGCAGCCGTCGGGTGGCGGGAGACGCAGATACGCAGTATTTT.

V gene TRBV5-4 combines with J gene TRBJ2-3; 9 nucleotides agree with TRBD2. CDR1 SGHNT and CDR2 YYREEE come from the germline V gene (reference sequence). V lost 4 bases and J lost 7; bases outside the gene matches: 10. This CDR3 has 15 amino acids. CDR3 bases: TGTGCCAGCAGCCCGGACGCTAGCGGGACCTATACGCAGTATTTT. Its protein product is CASSPDASGTYTQYF.

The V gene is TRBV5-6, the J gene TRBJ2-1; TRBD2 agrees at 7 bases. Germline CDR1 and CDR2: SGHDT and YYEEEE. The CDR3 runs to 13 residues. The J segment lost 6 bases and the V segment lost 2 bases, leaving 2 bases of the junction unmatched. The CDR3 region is CASSFRLANEQFF. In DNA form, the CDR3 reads TGTGCCAGCAGCTTTAGACTAGCCAATGAGCAGTTCTTC.

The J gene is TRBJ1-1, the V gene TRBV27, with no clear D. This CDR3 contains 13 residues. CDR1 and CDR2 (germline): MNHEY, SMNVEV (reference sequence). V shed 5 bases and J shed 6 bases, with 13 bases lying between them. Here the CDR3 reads CASSLPGRSEAFF. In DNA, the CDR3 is TGTGCCAGCAGTCTGCCGGGGAGGTCTGAAGCTTTCTTT.

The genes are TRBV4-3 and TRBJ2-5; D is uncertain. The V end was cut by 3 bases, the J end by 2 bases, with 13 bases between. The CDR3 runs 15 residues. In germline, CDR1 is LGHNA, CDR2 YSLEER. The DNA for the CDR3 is TGCGCCAGCAGCCAGAACCCTGGCACACAAGAGACCCAGTACTTC. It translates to CASSQNPGTQETQYF.

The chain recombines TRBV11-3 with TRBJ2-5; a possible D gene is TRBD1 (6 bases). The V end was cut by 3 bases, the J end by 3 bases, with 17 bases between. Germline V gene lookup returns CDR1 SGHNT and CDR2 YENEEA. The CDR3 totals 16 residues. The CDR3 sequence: CASSFQAQGRKETQYF. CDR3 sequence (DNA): TGTGCCAGCAGCTTTCAAGCCCAGGGGCGAAAAGAGACCCAGTACTTC.

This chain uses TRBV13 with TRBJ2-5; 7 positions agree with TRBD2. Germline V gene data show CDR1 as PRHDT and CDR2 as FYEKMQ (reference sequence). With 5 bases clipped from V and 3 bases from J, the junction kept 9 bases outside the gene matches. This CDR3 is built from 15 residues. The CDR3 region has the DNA TGTGCCAGCAGCCCCTTGGGGGGGGTCAAAGAGACCCAGTACTTC. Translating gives CASSPLGGVKETQYF.

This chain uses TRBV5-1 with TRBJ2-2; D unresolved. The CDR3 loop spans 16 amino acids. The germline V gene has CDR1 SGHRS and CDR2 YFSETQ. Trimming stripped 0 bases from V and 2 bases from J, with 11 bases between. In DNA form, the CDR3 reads TGCGCCAGCAGCTTGGTTGGCAGTACAAACACCGGGGAGCTGTTTTTT. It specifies CASSLVGSTNTGELFF.

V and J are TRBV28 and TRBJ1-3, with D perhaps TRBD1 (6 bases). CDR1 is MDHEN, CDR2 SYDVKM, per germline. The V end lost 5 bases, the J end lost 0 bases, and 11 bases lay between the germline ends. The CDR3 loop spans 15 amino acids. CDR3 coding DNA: TGTGCCAGCAGTCGGGGACACAGCTCTGGAAACACCATATATTTT. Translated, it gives CASSRGHSSGNTIYF.

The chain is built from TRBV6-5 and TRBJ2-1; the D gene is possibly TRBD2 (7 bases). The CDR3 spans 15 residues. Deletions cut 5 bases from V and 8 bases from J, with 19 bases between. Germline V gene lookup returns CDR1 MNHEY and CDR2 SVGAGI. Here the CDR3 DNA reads TGTGCCAGCAGTCCCCGGTGGGGGGGCCTACATGAGCAGTTCTTC. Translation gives CASSPRWGGLHEQFF.

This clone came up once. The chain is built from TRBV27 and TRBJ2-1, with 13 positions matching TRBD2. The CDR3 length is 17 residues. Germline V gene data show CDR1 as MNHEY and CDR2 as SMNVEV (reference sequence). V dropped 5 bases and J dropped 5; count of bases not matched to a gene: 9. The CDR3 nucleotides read TGTGCCAGCAGTCCCGATGGAACTAGCGGGGGGGACAATGAGCAGTTCTTC. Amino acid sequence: CASSPDGTSGGDNEQFF.

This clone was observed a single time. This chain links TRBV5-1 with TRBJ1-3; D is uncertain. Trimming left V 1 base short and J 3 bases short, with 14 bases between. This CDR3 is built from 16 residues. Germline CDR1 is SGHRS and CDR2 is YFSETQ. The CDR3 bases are TGCGCCAGCAGCTTGCCCGGGAAAAAGGGTGGAAACACCATATATTTT. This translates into CASSLPGKKGGNTIYF.

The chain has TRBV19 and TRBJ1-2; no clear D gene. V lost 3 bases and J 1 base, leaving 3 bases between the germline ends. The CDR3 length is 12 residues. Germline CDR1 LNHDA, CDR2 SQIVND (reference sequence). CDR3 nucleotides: TGTGCCAGTAGTATGAGTAACTATGGCTACACCTTC. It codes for CASSMSNYGYTF.